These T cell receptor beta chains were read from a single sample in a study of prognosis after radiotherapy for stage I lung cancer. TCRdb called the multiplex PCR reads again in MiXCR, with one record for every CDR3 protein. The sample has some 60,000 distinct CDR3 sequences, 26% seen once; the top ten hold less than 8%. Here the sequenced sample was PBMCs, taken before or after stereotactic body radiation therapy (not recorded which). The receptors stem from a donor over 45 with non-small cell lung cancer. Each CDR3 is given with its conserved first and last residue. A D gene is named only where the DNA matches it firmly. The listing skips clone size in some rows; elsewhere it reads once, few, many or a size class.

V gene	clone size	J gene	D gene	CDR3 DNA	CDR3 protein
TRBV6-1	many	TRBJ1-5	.	TGTGCCAGCATCCACCATGAGAGTGGCAATCAGCCCCAGCATTTT	CASIHHESGNQPQHF
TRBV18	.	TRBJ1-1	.	TGTGCCAGCTCCTCAGGGACTTCCCGTGAAGCTTTCTTT	CASSSGTSREAFF
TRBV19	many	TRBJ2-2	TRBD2	TGTGCCAGTAGTAGGTCGCGGGGGAGAGGGGTCACCGGGGAGCTGTTTTTT	CASSRSRGRGVTGELFF
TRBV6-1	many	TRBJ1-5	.	TGTGCCAGCAGGGGGGATAAGTTCAATCAGCCCCAGCATTTT	CASRGDKFNQPQHF
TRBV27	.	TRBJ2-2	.	TGTGCCAGCAGGGACTACACTAACACAAGGGAGCTGTTTTTT	CASRDYTNTRELFF
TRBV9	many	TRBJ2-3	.	TGTGCCAGCAGCGTAGATTTAGGAGATACGCAGTATTTT	CASSVDLGDTQYF
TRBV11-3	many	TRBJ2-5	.	TGTGCCAGCAGCTTGGGTAGCGGCCCCCAAGAGACCCAGTACTTC	CASSLGSGPQETQYF
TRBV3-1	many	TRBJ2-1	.	TGTGCCAGCAGCCAAGACGAGGAGCCAGCCACCTTC	CASSQDEEPATF
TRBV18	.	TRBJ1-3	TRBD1	TGTGCCAGCTCACTGGCCGGGACAGGATTCTCTGGAAACACCATATATTTT	CASSLAGTGFSGNTIYF
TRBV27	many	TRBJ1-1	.	TGTGCCAGCAGTTTTTCAGGGGTCTCTGAAGCTTTCTTT	CASSFSGVSEAFF
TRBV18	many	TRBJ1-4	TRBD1	TGTGCCAGCTCACCACTCAGGACAGGGGGATCTGAAAAACTGTTTTTT	CASSPLRTGGSEKLFF
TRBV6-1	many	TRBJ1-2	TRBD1	TGTGCCAGCGGTCCAGGAACAGGGGTCGGTCTTGGCTACACCTTC	CASGPGTGVGLGYTF
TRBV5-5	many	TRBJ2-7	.	TGTGCCAGCAGCTTGGGTGAGGGGCAGTACTTC	CASSLGEGQYF
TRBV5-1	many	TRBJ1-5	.	TGCGCCAGCAGCCCGGACGGAATCAATCAGCCCCAGCATTTT	CASSPDGINQPQHF
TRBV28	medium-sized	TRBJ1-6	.	TGTGCCAGCAACTCCCAGGGGTCACCCCTCCACTTT	CASNSQGSPLHF
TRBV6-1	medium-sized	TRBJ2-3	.	TGTGCCAGCATCATGGAAGCCCTACTTAGCACAGATACGCAGTATTTT	CASIMEALLSTDTQYF
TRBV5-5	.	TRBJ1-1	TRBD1	TGTGCCAGCAGCCTCGGGACAGGGAGGGACACTGAAGCTTTCTTT	CASSLGTGRDTEAFF
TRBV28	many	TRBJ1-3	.	TGTGCCAGCATCGAAGGGCGGGCTGGAAACACCATATATTTT	CASIEGRAGNTIYF
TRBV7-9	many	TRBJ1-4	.	TGTGCCAGCAGCTTAGCACCTTTGCACGAAAAACTGTTTTTT	CASSLAPLHEKLFF
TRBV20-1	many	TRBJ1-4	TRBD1	TGCAGTGCTAGAAGGGACAGGGACGAAAAACTGTTTTTT	CSARRDRDEKLFF
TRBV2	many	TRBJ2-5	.	TGTGCCAGCAGACCGAGCGGTGGCCAAGAGACCCAGTACTTC	CASRPSGGQETQYF
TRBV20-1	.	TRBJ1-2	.	TGCAGTGCTAGTGGGGGCGGACCTCAAGATGGCTACACCTTC	CSASGGGPQDGYTF
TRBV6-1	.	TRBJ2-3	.	TGTGCCAGCAGACACGGTGGGGGAATCACAGATACGCAGTATTTT	CASRHGGGITDTQYF
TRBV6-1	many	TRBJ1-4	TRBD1	TGTGCCAGCAGTGAAAGGGACAGAAGGGCAACTAATGAAAAACTGTTTTTT	CASSERDRRATNEKLFF
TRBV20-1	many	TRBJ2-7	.	TGCAGTGCTAGACACCCAGCCGAGCAGTACTTC	CSARHPAEQYF
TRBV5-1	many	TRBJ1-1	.	TGCGCCAGCAGCTTAGACCAGGGAAACACTGAAGCTTTCTTT	CASSLDQGNTEAFF
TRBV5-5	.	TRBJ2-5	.	TGTGCCAGCAGCTTGTCAGGGGACCGCGAGACCCAGTACTTC	CASSLSGDRETQYF
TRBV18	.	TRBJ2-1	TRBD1	TGTGCCAGCTCACCCGACAGGGGCACCTACAATGAGCAGTTCTTC	CASSPDRGTYNEQFF
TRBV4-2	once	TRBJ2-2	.	TGTGCCAGCAGCCATCCCCTTAGGGCCTCGAACGCCGGGGATCTGTTTTTT	CASSHPLRASNAGDLFF
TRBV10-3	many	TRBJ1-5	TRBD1	TGTGCCATCAGTGAGTGGGACAGGGGGCTTGGCAATCAGCCCCAGCATTTT	CAISEWDRGLGNQPQHF
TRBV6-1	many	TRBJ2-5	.	TGTGCCAGCCTAACCGCCGACCTAAGGACCCAGTACTTC	CASLTADLRTQYF
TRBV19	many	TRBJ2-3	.	TGTGCCAGTAGTGTAGTTAGTCCCGTACGCACAGATACGCAGTATTTT	CASSVVSPVRTDTQYF